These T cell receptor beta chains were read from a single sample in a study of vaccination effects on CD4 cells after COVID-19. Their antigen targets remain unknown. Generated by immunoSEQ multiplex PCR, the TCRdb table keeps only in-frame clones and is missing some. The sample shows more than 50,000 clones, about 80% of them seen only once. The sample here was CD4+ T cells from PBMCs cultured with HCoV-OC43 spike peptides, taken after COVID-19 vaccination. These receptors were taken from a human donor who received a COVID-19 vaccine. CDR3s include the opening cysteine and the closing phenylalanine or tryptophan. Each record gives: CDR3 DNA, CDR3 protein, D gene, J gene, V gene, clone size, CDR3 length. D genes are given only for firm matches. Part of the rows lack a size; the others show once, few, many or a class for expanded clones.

TGTGCCAGCAGCTTAGCGTCTCGACGCACAGATACGCAGTATTTT	CASSLASRRTDTQYF	NA	TRBJ2-3	TRBV7-8	NA	15
TGTGCCAGCAGCGTCCAGACAAAGGACGGCTACACCTTC	CASSVQTKDGYTF	NA	TRBJ1-2	TRBV9	NA	13
TGTGCCAGCAGCCAGCGGACAGGGCCGGAGACCCAGTACTTC	CASSQRTGPETQYF	TRBD1	TRBJ2-5	TRBV14	NA	14
TGTGCCAGCAGCTTATCCCCCAGCGGGGTGGGCGGGGAGCTGTTTTTT	CASSLSPSGVGGELFF	TRBD2	TRBJ2-2	TRBV7-2	NA	16
TGTGCCAGCATCGGGACTAGCGGTTACAATGAGCAGTTCTTC	CASIGTSGYNEQFF	TRBD2	TRBJ2-1	TRBV7-9	few	14
TGCAGCGTCTTGGTGAGCAATCAGCCCCAGCATTTT	CSVLVSNQPQHF	NA	TRBJ1-5	TRBV29-1	NA	12
TGTGCCTGGAGTGGATCAGGGGAAGGTCAGCCCCAGCATTTT	CAWSGSGEGQPQHF	NA	TRBJ1-5	TRBV30	NA	14
TGTGCCACCAGTGATTCGGGCAGGGGATACACTGAAGCTTTCTTT	CATSDSGRGYTEAFF	NA	TRBJ1-1	TRBV24-1	NA	15
TGTGCCAGTAGTCTTAACACAGGGGGGGGCACTGAAGCTTTCTTT	CASSLNTGGGTEAFF	TRBD1	TRBJ1-1	TRBV19	NA	15
TGTGCCAGTAGTATGGTCGGGGCCTATGGCTACACCTTC	CASSMVGAYGYTF	NA	TRBJ1-2	TRBV19	NA	13
TGTGCCAGCAGTTTCCGGACGAACACTGAAGCTTTCTTT	CASSFRTNTEAFF	NA	TRBJ1-1	TRBV12-3/TRBV12-4	NA	13
TGTGCCAGCAGCCTATACAGTGCCGGGGAGGCTGAAGCTTTCTTT	CASSLYSAGEAEAFF	NA	TRBJ1-1	TRBV7-9	NA	15
TGTGCCAGCAGCGTAGGAAGAAGTGTTAATGAAAAACTGTTTTTT	CASSVGRSVNEKLFF	NA	TRBJ1-4	TRBV9	NA	15
TGTGCCAGCAGTTACGGGACAGGGAACACTGAAGCTTTCTTT	CASSYGTGNTEAFF	TRBD1	TRBJ1-1	TRBV6-5	NA	14
TGTGCCAGCAAGGGGTCTGGGGCCAACGTCCTGACTTTC	CASKGSGANVLTF	NA	TRBJ2-6	TRBV3-1/TRBV3-2	NA	13
TGTGCCTGGAGGGACAGCTCTAATTCACCCCTCCACTTT	CAWRDSSNSPLHF	NA	TRBJ1-6	TRBV30	NA	13
TGTGCCAGCAGCCAAGACGCGGGGGGCCGTGAGCAGTTCTTC	CASSQDAGGREQFF	TRBD2	TRBJ2-1	TRBV3-1/TRBV3-2	NA	14